One and the same sample provided the 10 T cell receptor beta chains below, sequenced in a study of blood T cell repertoires in COVID-19. The protocol was immunoSEQ multiplex PCR, while the TCRdb copy is restricted to in-frame clones and leaves out a portion. The table records 150,000 to 200,000 clones, 84% of them present only once. Input material: peripheral blood. The receptors here all came from a human donor with acute or convalescent COVID-19. The donor label of this sample is uncertain.

J is TRBJ2-2 and V is TRBV3-1 (or the pseudogene TRBV3-2); no clear D. Germline-derived CDR1 and CDR2 are LGHDT and YNNKEL (reference sequence). With 3 bases removed from V and 2 bases from J, the gap between germline ends came to 4 bases. The CDR3 contains 13 residues. CDR3 amino acids: CASSQTNTGELFF. The CDR3 DNA reads TGTGCCAGCAGCCAGACAAACACCGGGGAGCTGTTTTTT.

The genes are TRBV19 and TRBJ1-4; weak D call: TRBD1 (6 bases). This CDR3 contains 15 residues. Germline CDR1 LNHDA, CDR2 SQIVND (reference sequence). The V and J ends lost 1 base and 5 bases respectively, with 11 bases between them. DNA of the CDR3: TGTGCCAGTAGTATAGCCCAGGGGCAGAATGAAAAACTGTTTTTT. This codes for CASSIAQGQNEKLFF.

Regarding this clone: Its ends do not fully match the called genes, so a read error is possible. The chain couples TRBV28 to TRBJ1-2; perhaps TRBD1 as D (6 bases). This CDR3 comprises 14 residues. Germline-derived CDR1 and CDR2 are MDHEN and SYDVKM. The CDR3 sequence is CASSKLGTGTLSPF. The CDR3 DNA reads as TGTGCCAGCAGCAAATTAGGAACCGGGACACTTTCACCCTTC.

This sequence joins TRBV30 and TRBJ2-5; TRBD2 matches at 10 bases. Germline CDR1 is GTSNPN and CDR2 is SVGIG (reference sequence). This CDR3 region has 17 residues. With 0 bases clipped from V and 4 bases from J, the junction kept 11 bases outside the gene matches. CDR3: CAWSVGASGSVGETQYF. Written as DNA, the CDR3 is TGTGCCTGGAGTGTGGGAGCTAGCGGGAGTGTAGGAGAGACCCAGTACTTC.

This chain uses TRBV28 with TRBJ1-5, with D possibly being TRBD1 (6 bases). CDR1 is MDHEN and CDR2 is SYDVKM in the germline V gene. V lost 5 bases and J 4 bases, leaving 15 bases between the germline ends. The CDR3 sequence is 15 residues long. The CDR3 bases are TGTGCCAGCAGTCCTAATACAGGGATGAATCAGCCCCAGCATTTT. Amino acids: CASSPNTGMNQPQHF.

The gene calls are TRBV28 and TRBJ1-6; tentative D call: TRBD1 (5 bases). Trimming stripped 8 bases from V and 2 bases from J, with 13 bases between. The CDR3 is 15 residues long. Germline CDR1 is MDHEN and CDR2 is SYDVKM. The CDR3 sequence: CASCGGRTYNSPLHF. The CDR3 bases are TGTGCCAGCTGCGGGGGTAGGACCTATAATTCACCCCTCCACTTT.

CDR3 sequence: CASSPPGETISSYEQYF. DNA for the CDR3: TGTGCCAGCAGCCCCCCCGGCGAGACTATAAGCTCCTACGAGCAGTACTTC. The chain recombines TRBV5-5 with TRBJ2-7; D may be TRBD2 (5 bases). Trimming cost V 4 bases and J 0 bases, with 20 bases left between them. The CDR3 sequence is 17 residues long. Germline loops: CDR1 SGHKS, CDR2 YYEKEE (reference sequence).

The chain carries TRBV18 and TRBJ2-3; TRBD2 matches 10 bases. In germline, CDR1 is KGHSH, CDR2 LQKENI. With V trimmed by 5 bases and J by 0 bases, 5 bases remained unmatched. The CDR3 is made up of 16 amino acids. CDR3: CASSGTSERSTDTQYF. The CDR3 region has the DNA TGTGCCAGCTCAGGGACTAGCGAGAGGAGCACAGATACGCAGTATTTT. Based on the CDR3 plus reference TRBV18 and TRBJ2-3, the full variable domain is NAGVMQNPRHLVRRRGQEARLRCSPMKGHSHVYWYRQLPEEGLKFMVYLQKENIIDESGMPKERFSAEFPKEGPSILRIQQVVRGDSAAYFCASSGTSERSTDTQYFGPGTRLTVL.

The genes are TRBV5-1 and TRBJ1-1; 9 bases map to TRBD1. CDR1 and CDR2 from the germline V gene are SGHRS and YFSETQ. V shed 4 bases, J shed 3 bases, and the junction held 10 bases outside the gene matches. The CDR3 is made up of 16 amino acids. The CDR3 is CASSTRPQGADTEAFF. The CDR3 nucleotides read TGCGCCAGCAGCACAAGACCACAGGGGGCGGACACTGAAGCTTTCTTT.

This clone was seen a handful of times. V gene TRBV9 combines with J gene TRBJ1-6; a weak D match, TRBD1 (6 bases). The V gene lost 0 bases and the J gene lost 8 bases, with 12 bases spanning the gap. CDR3 length equals 15 residues. Per germline, CDR1 SGDLS and CDR2 YYNGEE. CDR3: CASSVVPTGYSPLHF. The CDR3, as DNA: TGTGCCAGCAGCGTAGTCCCCACAGGGTATTCACCCCTCCACTTT.